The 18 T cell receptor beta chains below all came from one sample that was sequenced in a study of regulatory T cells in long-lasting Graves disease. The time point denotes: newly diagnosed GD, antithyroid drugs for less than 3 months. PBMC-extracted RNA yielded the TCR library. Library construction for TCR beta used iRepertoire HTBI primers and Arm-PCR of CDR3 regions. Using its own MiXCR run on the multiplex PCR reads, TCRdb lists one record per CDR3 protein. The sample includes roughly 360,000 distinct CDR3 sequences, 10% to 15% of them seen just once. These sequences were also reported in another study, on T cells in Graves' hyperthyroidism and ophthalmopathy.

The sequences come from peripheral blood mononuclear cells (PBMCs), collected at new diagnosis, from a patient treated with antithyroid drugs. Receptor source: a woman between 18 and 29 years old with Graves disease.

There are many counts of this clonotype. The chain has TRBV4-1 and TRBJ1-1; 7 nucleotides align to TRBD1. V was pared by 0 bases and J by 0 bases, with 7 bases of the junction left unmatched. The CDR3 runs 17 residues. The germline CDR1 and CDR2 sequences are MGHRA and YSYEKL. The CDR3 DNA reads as TGCGCCAGCAGCCAAGACCCCCACAGGGGCCTGAACACTGAAGCTTTCTTT. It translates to CASSQDPHRGLNTEAFF.

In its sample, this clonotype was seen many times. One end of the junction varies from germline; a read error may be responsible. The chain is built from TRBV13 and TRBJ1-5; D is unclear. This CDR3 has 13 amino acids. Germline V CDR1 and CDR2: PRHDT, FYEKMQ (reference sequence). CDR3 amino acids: CASSQGPSQPQHF. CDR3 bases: TGCGCCAGCAGCCAAGGACCCAGCCAGCCCCAGCATTTT.

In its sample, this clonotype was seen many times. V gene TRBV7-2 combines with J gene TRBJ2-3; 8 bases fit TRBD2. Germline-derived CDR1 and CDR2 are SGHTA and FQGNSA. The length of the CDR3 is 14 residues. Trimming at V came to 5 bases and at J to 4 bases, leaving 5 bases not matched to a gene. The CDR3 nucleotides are TGTGCCAGCAGCCTCGCCGGGGGGGCAGATACGCAGTATTTT. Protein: CASSLAGGADTQYF.

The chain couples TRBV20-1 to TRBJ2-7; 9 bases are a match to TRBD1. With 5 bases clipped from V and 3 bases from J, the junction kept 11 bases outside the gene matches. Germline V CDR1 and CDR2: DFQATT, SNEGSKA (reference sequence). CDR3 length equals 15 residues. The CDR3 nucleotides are TGCAGTGCTGCAGGGACAGGGAAGAGAGGCTACGAGCAGTACGTC. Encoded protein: CSAAGTGKRGYEQYV.

The CDR3 DNA follows: TGTGCCAGCAGCCCCAGGGGCTCTATGAACGGTTTACCCCTCCACTTT. It translates to CASSPRGSMNGLPLHF. The genes are TRBV6-2 or TRBV6-3 and TRBJ1-6; D might be TRBD1 (6 bases). V was clipped by 6 bases and J by 12 bases, with 24 bases between them. Germline assignment: CDR1 MNHEY and CDR2 SVGEGT. CDR3 length: 16 amino acids.

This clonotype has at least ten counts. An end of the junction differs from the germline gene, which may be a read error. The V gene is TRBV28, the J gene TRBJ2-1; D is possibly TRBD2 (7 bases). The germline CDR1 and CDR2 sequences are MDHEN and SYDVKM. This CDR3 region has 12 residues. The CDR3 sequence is CASSLSGGASLF. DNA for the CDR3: TGTGCCAGCAGTTTATCGGGGGGCGCGTCTCTCTTC.

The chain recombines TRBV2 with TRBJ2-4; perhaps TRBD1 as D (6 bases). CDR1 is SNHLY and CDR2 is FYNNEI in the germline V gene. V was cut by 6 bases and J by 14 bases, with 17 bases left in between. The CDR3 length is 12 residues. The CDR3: CASRDYRDMEYF. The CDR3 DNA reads TGTGCCAGCAGGGATTACAGGGACATGGAGTACTTC.

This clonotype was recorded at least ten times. The CDR3, as DNA: TGTGCCAGCAGTTACTCGAATCCTAGCGGGAGCCGGAATGAGCAGTTCTTC. It is translated as CASSYSNPSGSRNEQFF. The chain couples TRBV6-2 or TRBV6-3 to TRBJ2-1; 10 bases are shared with TRBD2. V lost 0 bases, J lost 7 bases, and 9 bases stayed unmatched. The CDR3 runs 17 residues. Germline CDR1 and CDR2: MNHEY and SVGEGT.

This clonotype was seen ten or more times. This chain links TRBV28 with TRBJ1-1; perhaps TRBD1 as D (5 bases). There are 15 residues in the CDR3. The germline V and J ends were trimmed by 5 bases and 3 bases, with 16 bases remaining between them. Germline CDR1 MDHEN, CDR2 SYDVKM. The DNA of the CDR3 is TGTGCCAGCAGTCTTACACAGGACACCTACACTGAAGCTTTCTTT. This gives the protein CASSLTQDTYTEAFF.

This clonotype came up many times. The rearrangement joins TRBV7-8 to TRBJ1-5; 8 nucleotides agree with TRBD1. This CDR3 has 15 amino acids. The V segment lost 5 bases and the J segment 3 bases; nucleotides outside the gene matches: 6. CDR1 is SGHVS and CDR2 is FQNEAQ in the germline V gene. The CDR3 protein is CASSPGTGLNQPQHF. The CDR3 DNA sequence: TGTGCCAGCAGCCCGGGGACAGGCCTCAATCAGCCCCAGCATTTT.

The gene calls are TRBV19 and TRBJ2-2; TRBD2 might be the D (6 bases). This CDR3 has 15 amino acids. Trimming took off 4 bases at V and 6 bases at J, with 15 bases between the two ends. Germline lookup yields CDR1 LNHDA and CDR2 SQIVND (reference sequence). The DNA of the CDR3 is TGTGCCAGTAGTACTTTCGGGAGTCGGGCCGGGGAGCTGTTTTTT. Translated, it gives CASSTFGSRAGELFF.

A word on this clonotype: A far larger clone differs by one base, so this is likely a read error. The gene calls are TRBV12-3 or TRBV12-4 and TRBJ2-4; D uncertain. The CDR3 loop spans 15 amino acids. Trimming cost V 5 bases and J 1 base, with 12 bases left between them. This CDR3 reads CASSPSDLAKNIQYF. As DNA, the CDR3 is TGTGCCAGCAGTCCATCGGACCTGGCCAAAAACATTCAGTACTTC.

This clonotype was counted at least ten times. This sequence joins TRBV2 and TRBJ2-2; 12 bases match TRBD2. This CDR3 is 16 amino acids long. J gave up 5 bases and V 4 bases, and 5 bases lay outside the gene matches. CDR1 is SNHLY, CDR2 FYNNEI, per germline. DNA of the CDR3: TGTGCCAGCAGTGCTAGCGGGGGGGCCCGAACCGGGGAGCTGTTTTTT. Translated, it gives CASSASGGARTGELFF.

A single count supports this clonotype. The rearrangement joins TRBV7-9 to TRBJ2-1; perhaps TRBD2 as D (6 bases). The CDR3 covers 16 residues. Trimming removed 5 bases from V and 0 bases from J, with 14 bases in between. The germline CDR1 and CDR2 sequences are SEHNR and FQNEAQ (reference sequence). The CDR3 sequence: CASSLMGLSSYNEQFF. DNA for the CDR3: TGTGCCAGCAGCCTAATGGGACTGAGCTCCTACAATGAGCAGTTCTTC.

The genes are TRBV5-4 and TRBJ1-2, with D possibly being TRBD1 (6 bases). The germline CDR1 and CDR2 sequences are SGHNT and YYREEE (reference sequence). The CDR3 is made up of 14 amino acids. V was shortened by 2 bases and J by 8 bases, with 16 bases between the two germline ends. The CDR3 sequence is CASSFGGLPQGYTF. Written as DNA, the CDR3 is TGTGCCAGCAGCTTCGGGGGCCTCCCTCAGGGCTACACCTTC.

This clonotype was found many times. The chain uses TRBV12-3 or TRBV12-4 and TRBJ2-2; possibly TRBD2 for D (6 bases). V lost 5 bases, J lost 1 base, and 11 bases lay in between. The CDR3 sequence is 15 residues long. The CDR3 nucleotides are TGTGCCAGCAGTCGCCCTAGCGAGAACACCGGGGAGCTGTTTTTT. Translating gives CASSRPSENTGELFF.

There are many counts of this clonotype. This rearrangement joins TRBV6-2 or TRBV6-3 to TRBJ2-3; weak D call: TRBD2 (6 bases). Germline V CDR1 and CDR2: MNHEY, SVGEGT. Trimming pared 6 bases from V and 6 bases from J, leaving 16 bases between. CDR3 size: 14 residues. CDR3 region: CASSWDFPRDTQYF. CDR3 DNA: TGTGCCAGCAGCTGGGACTTTCCGAGGGATACGCAGTATTTT.

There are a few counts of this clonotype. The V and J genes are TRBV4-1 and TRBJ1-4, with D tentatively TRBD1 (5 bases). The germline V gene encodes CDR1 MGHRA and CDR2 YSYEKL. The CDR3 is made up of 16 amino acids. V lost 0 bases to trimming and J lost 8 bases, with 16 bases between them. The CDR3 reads CASSQDSGQAGEKLFF. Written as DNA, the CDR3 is TGCGCCAGCAGCCAAGATTCAGGGCAGGCTGGGGAAAAACTGTTTTTT.